This is a list of T cell receptor beta chains from one sample in a study of T cells in Graves' hyperthyroidism and ophthalmopathy. TCRdb reprocessed the multiplex PCR reads with MiXCR, giving one entry per CDR3 protein. The sample yields 500,000 to 600,000 distinct CDR3 sequences, just over 45% seen once. The specimen was peripheral blood or thyroid tissue (not recorded which). The receptors come from an adult woman with Graves' disease, either hyperthyroidism or ophthalmopathy (not recorded which). Both conserved end residues are part of each CDR3. Fields, in order: J gene, V gene, clone size, D gene, CDR3 protein, CDR3 DNA. A D gene is named only where the DNA matches it firmly. Part of the rows lack a size; the others show once, few, many or a class for expanded clones.

J gene: TRBJ2-7; V gene: TRBV12-3/TRBV12-4; clone size: NA; D gene: TRBD2; CDR3 protein: CASSLGPGTSGPTKRYEQYF; CDR3 DNA: TGTGCCAGCAGTTTAGGGCCCGGGACTAGCGGGCCAACCAAAAGGTACGAGCAGTACTTC
J gene: TRBJ1-1; V gene: TRBV2; clone size: many; D gene: NA; CDR3 protein: CASSGPDRGQMNTEAFF; CDR3 DNA: TGTGCCAGCAGTGGTCCTGACCGGGGGCAGATGAACACTGAAGCTTTCTTT
J gene: TRBJ1-5; V gene: TRBV4-1; clone size: NA; D gene: NA; CDR3 protein: CANSQDKSGYQPQHF; CDR3 DNA: TGCGCCAACAGCCAAGATAAGTCAGGGTATCAGCCCCAGCATTTT
J gene: TRBJ1-2; V gene: TRBV15; clone size: NA; D gene: TRBD1; CDR3 protein: CATSRAGTDYGYTF; CDR3 DNA: TGTGCCACCAGCAGGGCGGGGACAGATTATGGCTACACCTTC
J gene: TRBJ2-2; V gene: TRBV5-1; clone size: many; D gene: TRBD2; CDR3 protein: CASSFGTSGFTGELFF; CDR3 DNA: TGCGCCAGCAGCTTCGGGACTAGCGGGTTCACCGGGGAGCTGTTTTTT
J gene: TRBJ1-2; V gene: TRBV12-3/TRBV12-4; clone size: few; D gene: NA; CDR3 protein: CASRGVGFYGYTF; CDR3 DNA: TGTGCCAGCAGGGGGGTAGGGTTCTATGGCTACACCTTC
J gene: TRBJ2-7; V gene: TRBV24-1; clone size: once; D gene: NA; CDR3 protein: CATSDSRVGGYEQYF; CDR3 DNA: TGTGCCACCAGTGACAGCAGGGTAGGAGGCTACGAGCAGTACTTC
J gene: TRBJ2-5; V gene: TRBV12-3/TRBV12-4; clone size: few; D gene: NA; CDR3 protein: CATGQTSSGRETQYF; CDR3 DNA: TGTGCCACCGGGCAGACCAGCAGCGGCCGGGAGACCCAGTACTTC
J gene: TRBJ1-2; V gene: TRBV2; clone size: many; D gene: TRBD1; CDR3 protein: CASRRGQNANYGYTF; CDR3 DNA: TGTGCCAGCAGACGGGGACAGAACGCTAACTATGGCTACACCTTC
J gene: TRBJ1-1; V gene: TRBV7-9; clone size: NA; D gene: NA; CDR3 protein: CASSLPGTAFF; CDR3 DNA: TGTGCCAGCAGCTTACCAGGGACAGCTTTCTTT
J gene: TRBJ1-3; V gene: TRBV19; clone size: NA; D gene: NA; CDR3 protein: CASSIVRQGTGNTIYF; CDR3 DNA: TGTGCCAGTAGTATAGTACGGCAGGGAACCGGAAACACCATATATTTT
J gene: TRBJ2-5; V gene: TRBV14; clone size: medium-sized; D gene: NA; CDR3 protein: CASSRTLQETQYF; CDR3 DNA: TGTGCCAGCAGCCGGACGCTACAAGAGACCCAGTACTTC
J gene: TRBJ2-5; V gene: TRBV7-9; clone size: once; D gene: TRBD1; CDR3 protein: CASSLTGQGWQPQYF; CDR3 DNA: TGTGCCAGCAGCTTAACCGGACAGGGGTGGCAGCCCCAGTACTTC
J gene: TRBJ1-1; V gene: TRBV7-9; clone size: NA; D gene: NA; CDR3 protein: CASRAVRANRDTEAFF; CDR3 DNA: TGTGCCAGCAGAGCCGTCAGGGCGAACAGAGACACTGAAGCTTTCTTT
J gene: TRBJ2-7; V gene: TRBV6-5; clone size: many; D gene: NA; CDR3 protein: CASSYGLAYEQYF; CDR3 DNA: TGTGCCAGCAGTTACGGGCTAGCTTACGAGCAGTACTTC
J gene: TRBJ2-1; V gene: TRBV20-1; clone size: NA; D gene: NA; CDR3 protein: CSARAGGSNQQFF; CDR3 DNA: TGCAGTGCTAGAGCTGGAGGTAGCAATCAGCAGTTCTTC
J gene: TRBJ2-2; V gene: TRBV24-1; clone size: few; D gene: NA; CDR3 protein: CATSDFRDTGELFF; CDR3 DNA: TGTGCCACCAGTGATTTCAGGGACACCGGGGAGCTGTTTTTT